This TCR beta chain derives from a study of response to subunit inactivated influenza vaccine. Whole-study results and caveats: Each seasonal influenza vaccination recruits few new T cells, the authors suggested.

At least ten counts were recorded for this clonotype. The antigen is unknown. TCRdb independently ran MiXCR on the RT-PCR reads; one entry per CDR3 protein. The sample carries around 490,000 distinct CDR3 sequences, 7.5% to 8.5% recorded once. Trimming cost V 7 bases and J 5 bases; bases outside gene matches: 8. CDR1 is SGHAT, CDR2 FQNNGV, per germline. The CDR3 is made up of 15 amino acids. The source material was PBMCs from blood, sampled 23 to 25 months after vaccination. The clonotype originates from a man between 50 and 70 years old who received an inactivated influenza vaccine. The V gene is TRBV11-2, the J gene TRBJ2-2, with 9 bases aligning to TRBD1. CDR3 bases: TGTGCCAGCACCTTGACAGGGGGGAGAACCGGGGAGCTGTTTTTT. It yields the protein CASTLTGGRTGELFF. Complete variable domain (other parts from reference TRBV11-2 and TRBJ2-2): EAGVAQSPRYKIIEKRQSVAFWCNPISGHATLYWYQQILGQGPKLLIQFQNNGVVDDSQLPKDRFSAERLKGVDSTLKIQPAKLEDSAVYLCASTLTGGRTGELFFGEGSRLTVL.